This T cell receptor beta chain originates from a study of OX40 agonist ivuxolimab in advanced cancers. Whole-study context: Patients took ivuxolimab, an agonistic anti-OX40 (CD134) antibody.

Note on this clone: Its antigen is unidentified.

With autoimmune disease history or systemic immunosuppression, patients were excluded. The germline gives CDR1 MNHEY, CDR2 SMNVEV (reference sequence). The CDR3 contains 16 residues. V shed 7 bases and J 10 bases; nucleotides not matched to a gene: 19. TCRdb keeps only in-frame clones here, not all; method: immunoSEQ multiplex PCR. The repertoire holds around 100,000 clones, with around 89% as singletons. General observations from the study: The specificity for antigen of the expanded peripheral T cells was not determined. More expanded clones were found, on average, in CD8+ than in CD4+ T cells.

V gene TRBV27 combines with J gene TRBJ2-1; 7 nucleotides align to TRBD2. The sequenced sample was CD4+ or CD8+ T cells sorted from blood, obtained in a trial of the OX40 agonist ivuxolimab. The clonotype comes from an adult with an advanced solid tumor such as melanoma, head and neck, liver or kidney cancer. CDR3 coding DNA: TGTGCCAGCACCACTCCTAGGGGAGGGCCTTTCGAGGAGCAGTTCTTC. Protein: CASTTPRGGPFEEQFF.